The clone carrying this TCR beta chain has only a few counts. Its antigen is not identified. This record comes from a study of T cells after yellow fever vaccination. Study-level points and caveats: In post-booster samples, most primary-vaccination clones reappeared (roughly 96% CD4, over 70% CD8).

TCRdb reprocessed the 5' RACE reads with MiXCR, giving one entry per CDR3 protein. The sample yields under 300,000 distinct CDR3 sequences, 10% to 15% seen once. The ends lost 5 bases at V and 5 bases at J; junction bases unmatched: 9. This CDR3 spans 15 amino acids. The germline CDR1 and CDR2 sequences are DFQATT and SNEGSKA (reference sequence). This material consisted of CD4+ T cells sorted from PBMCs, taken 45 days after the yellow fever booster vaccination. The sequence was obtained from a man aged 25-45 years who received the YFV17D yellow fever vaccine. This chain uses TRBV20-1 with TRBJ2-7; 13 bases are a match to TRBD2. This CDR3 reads CSARPLAGGPHEQYF. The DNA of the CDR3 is TGCAGTGCTCGCCCACTAGCGGGAGGGCCTCACGAGCAGTACTTC.